This T cell receptor (beta chain) comes out of a study of blood T cell repertoires in COVID-19. Study summary: Acute and convalescent COVID-19 specimens originated in the United States, Italy and Spain. Sources were T cells, B-cell-depleted T cells, or PBMCs; the material itself was cDNA or gDNA.

Original data processing: Estimates of nucleated cell counts were drawn from the amplification of reference gene primers. Here immunoSEQ multiplex PCR was the method, and the copy in TCRdb shows in-frame clones only, minus some. D and trimming were read from the DNA, whereas the V and J calls and clone size are those reported in that table. The profile shows some 55,000 clones, roughly 86% of them singletons. The ends were cut back, 1 base at V and 4 bases at J, with 11 bases in the middle. Germline CDR1 and CDR2: MNHNS and SASEGT. This CDR3 comprises 14 residues. This clonotype originated in a man aged 55 to 70 with acute or convalescent COVID-19. Source material: peripheral blood. The chain employs TRBV6-1 and TRBJ2-7; D perhaps matches TRBD2 (5 bases). CDR3 sequence reads: CASSEVEGSYEQYF. DNA of the CDR3: TGTGCCAGCAGTGAAGTTGAGGGATCGTACGAGCAGTACTTC.